This entry lists 13 T cell receptor beta chains sequenced from one sample in a study of early stage breast cancer tumors. Method: immunoSEQ multiplex PCR; TCRdb's copy keeps in-frame clones and lacks some. Of around 9,900 clones listed, under 70% are singletons. Input material: breast tumor tissue. These receptors all stem from a person in their sixties or seventies with breast cancer.

This clone has a single count. V and J are TRBV5-4 and TRBJ1-1; D is possibly TRBD1 (6 bases). Germline loops: CDR1 SGHNT, CDR2 YYREEE (reference sequence). The CDR3 covers 14 residues. V lost 6 bases, J lost 4 bases, and 16 bases lay in between. The CDR3 here is CASKKQGLSTEAFF. The CDR3, as DNA: TGTGCCAGCAAAAAACAGGGTCTGAGCACTGAAGCTTTCTTT.

V is TRBV5-1 and J is TRBJ2-1, with D perhaps matching TRBD1 or TRBD2 (6 bases each). The CDR3 spans 16 residues. The V gene lost 1 base and the J gene lost 0 bases, with 11 bases spanning the gap. Germline assignment: CDR1 SGHRS and CDR2 YFSETQ. CDR3 DNA: TGCGCCAGCAGCTTGAATCCGGGGGCCTCCTACAATGAGCAGTTCTTC. Its protein product is CASSLNPGASYNEQFF.

The chain uses TRBV7-2 and TRBJ1-5; D is ambiguous. The germline gives CDR1 SGHTA, CDR2 FQGNSA. Trimming shortened V by 6 bases and J by 0 bases, and 9 bases separated the two germline ends. The CDR3 has 14 residues. The CDR3 nucleotides read TGTGCCAGCAGTCCAGACTATAGCAATCAGCCCCAGCATTTT. This gives the protein CASSPDYSNQPQHF.

The chain carries TRBV20-1 and TRBJ2-7, with D unresolved. The CDR3 has 11 amino acids. CDR1 is DFQATT, CDR2 SNEGSKA, per germline (reference sequence). V was pared by 8 bases and J by 3 bases, with 11 bases between. The CDR3 sequence is CSPAGGYEQYF. CDR3 nucleotide sequence: TGCAGTCCTGCCGGTGGCTACGAGCAGTACTTC.

The chain couples TRBV2 to TRBJ2-2; maybe TRBD2 (6 bases). CDR1 is SNHLY and CDR2 is FYNNEI in the germline V gene. With 3 bases removed from V and 0 bases from J, the gap between germline ends came to 11 bases. The CDR3 sequence is 16 residues long. CDR3 residues: CASSDGRRANTGELFF. CDR3 DNA: TGTGCCAGCAGTGATGGGAGGAGAGCGAACACCGGGGAGCTGTTTTTT.

J is TRBJ2-3 and V is TRBV7-9; 7 bases fit TRBD1. Germline V gene sequence: CDR1 SEHNR, CDR2 FQNEAQ (reference sequence). This CDR3 is built from 14 residues. V was clipped by 2 bases and J by 4 bases; unmatched bases: 3. The CDR3 nucleotides are TGTGCCAGCAGCTTAAACAGGGGTGCAGATACGCAGTATTTT. Translating it yields CASSLNRGADTQYF. Using reference TRBV7-9 and TRBJ2-3 for the parts outside the CDR3, the full variable domain is DTGVSQNPRHKITKRGQNVTFRCDPISEHNRLYWYRQTLGQGPEFLTYFQNEAQLEKSRLLSDRFSAERPKGSFSTLEIQRTEQGDSAMYLCASSLNRGADTQYFGPGTRLTVL.

The chain joins TRBV9 to TRBJ2-5, with D unclear. CDR3 length equals 14 residues. The V end lost 4 bases, the J end lost 2 bases, and 12 bases lay between the germline ends. Germline CDR1 and CDR2: SGDLS and YYNGEE. The CDR3 DNA reads TGTGCCAGCAGCAAATCAGGATTTCAAGAGACCCAGTACTTC. It translates to CASSKSGFQETQYF.

The chain employs TRBV6-5 and TRBJ2-7; 10 bases map to TRBD2. The trim removed 8 bases at V and 5 bases at J, leaving 9 bases unmatched. The germline V gene encodes CDR1 MNHEY and CDR2 SVGAGI. This CDR3 spans 14 amino acids. The CDR3 loop reads CASGMSGRVDEQYF. CDR3 coding DNA: TGTGCCAGCGGCATGAGCGGGAGGGTCGACGAGCAGTACTTC.

The genes are TRBV29-1 and TRBJ1-2, with unresolved D. From germline, CDR1 is SQVTM and CDR2 ANQGSEA. The CDR3 consists of 18 residues. The V end was cut by 0 bases, the J end by 2 bases, with 22 bases between. CDR3 in DNA: TGCAGCGTTGAAGATCACCAAGAACGAGGAGTTCTAAACTATGGCTACACCTTC. Its translation is CSVEDHQERGVLNYGYTF.

The chain joins TRBV7-9 to TRBJ2-5; 11 bases are a match to TRBD2. The CDR3 consists of 16 residues. Germline lookup yields CDR1 SEHNR and CDR2 FQNEAQ (reference sequence). The trim removed 5 bases at V and 4 bases at J, leaving 9 bases unmatched. Here the CDR3 DNA reads TGTGCCAGCAGCCCACCGACTAGCGGGGCGGGAGAGACCCAGTACTTC. Amino acids: CASSPPTSGAGETQYF.

V and J are TRBV20-1 and TRBJ2-7; no definite D call. The germline V gene has CDR1 DFQATT and CDR2 SNEGSKA (reference sequence). This CDR3 has 11 residues. The V end was cut by 3 bases, the J end by 3 bases, with 6 bases between. DNA of the CDR3: TGCAGTGCTAGGGTCTACTACGAGCAGTACTTC. Translating it yields CSARVYYEQYF.

This clone was recorded only once. The chain links TRBV5-1 to TRBJ2-1; 7 bases match TRBD2. The V gene's germline CDR1 is SGHRS and CDR2 YFSETQ. V trimming: 3 bases; J trimming: 0 bases; junction bases outside the gene matches: 3. CDR3 size: 15 residues. CDR3 protein: CASSWEGSSYNEQFF. DNA for the CDR3: TGCGCCAGCAGCTGGGAGGGTAGCTCCTACAATGAGCAGTTCTTC. Variable domain in full (rest from reference TRBV5-1 and TRBJ2-1): KAGVTQTPRYLIKTRGQQVTLSCSPISGHRSVSWYQQTPGQGLQFLFEYFSETQRNKGNFPGRFSGRQFSNSRSEMNVSTLELGDSALYLCASSWEGSSYNEQFFGPGTRLTVL.

This clone has just a few counts. This chain connects TRBV5-4 to TRBJ1-6; D is unclear. CDR3 size: 13 residues. Trimming cost V 2 bases and J 8 bases, with 8 bases left between them. Germline CDR1 reads SGHNT; CDR2 reads YYREEE (reference sequence). For the CDR3, the DNA is TGTGCCAGCAGCTTCGAGGTGGATTCACCCCTCCACTTT. Amino acids: CASSFEVDSPLHF. The whole variable domain, remainder taken from reference TRBV5-4 and TRBJ1-6, is ETGVTQSPTHLIKTRGQQVTLRCSSQSGHNTVSWYQQALGQGPQFIFQYYREEENGRGNFPPRFSGLQFPNYSSELNVNALELDDSALYLCASSFEVDSPLHFGNGTRLTVT.